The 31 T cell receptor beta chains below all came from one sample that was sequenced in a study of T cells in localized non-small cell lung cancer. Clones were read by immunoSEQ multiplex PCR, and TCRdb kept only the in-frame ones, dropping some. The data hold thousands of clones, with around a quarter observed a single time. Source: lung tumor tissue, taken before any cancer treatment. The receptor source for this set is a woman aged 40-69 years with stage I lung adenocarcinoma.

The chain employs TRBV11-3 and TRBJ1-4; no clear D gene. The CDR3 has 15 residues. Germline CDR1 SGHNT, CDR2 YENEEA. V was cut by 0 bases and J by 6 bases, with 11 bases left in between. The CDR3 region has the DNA TGTGCCAGCAGCTTAGAGGCGTTGGGAGATGAAAAACTGTTTTTT. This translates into CASSLEALGDEKLFF. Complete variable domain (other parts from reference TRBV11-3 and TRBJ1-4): EAGVVQSPRYKIIEKKQPVAFWCNPISGHNTLYWYLQNLGQGPELLIRYENEEAVDDSQLPKDRFSAERLKGVDSTLKIQPAELGDSAVYLCASSLEALGDEKLFFGSGTQLSVL.

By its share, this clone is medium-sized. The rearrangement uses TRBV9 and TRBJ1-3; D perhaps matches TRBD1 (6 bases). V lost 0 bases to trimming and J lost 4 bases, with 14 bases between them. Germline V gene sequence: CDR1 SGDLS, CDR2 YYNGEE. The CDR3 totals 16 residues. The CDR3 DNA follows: TGTGCCAGCAGCGTAGACGCCAGGGGATACGGAAACACCATATATTTT. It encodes CASSVDARGYGNTIYF.

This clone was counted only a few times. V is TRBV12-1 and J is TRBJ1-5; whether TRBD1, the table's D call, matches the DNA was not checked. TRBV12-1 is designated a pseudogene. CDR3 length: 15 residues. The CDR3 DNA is TGTGCCAGCAGCTGCAGGGGCAGGAGCAATCAGCCCCAGCATTTT. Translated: CASSCRGRSNQPQHF.

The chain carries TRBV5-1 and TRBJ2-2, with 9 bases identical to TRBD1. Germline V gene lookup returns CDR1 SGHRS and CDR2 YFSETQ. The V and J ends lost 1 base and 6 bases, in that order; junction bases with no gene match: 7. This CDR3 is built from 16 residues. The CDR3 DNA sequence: TGCGCCAGCAGCTTGATGAATACAGGGGGCGCCGGGGAGCTGTTTTTT. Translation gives CASSLMNTGGAGELFF.

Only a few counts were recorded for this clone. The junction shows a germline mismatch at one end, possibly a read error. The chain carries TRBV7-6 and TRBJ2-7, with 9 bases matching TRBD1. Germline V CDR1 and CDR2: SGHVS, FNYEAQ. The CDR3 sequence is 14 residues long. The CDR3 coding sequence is TGTGCTAGCAGCTTACAGGGGGCCGGGGACGAGCAGTACTTC. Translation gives CASSLQGAGDEQYF.

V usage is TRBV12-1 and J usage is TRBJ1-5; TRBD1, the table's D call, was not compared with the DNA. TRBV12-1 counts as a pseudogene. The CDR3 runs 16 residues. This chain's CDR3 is CASSRPGQLSNQPQHF. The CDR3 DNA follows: TGTGCCAGCAGCCGACCGGGACAGTTGTCAAATCAGCCCCAGCATTTT.

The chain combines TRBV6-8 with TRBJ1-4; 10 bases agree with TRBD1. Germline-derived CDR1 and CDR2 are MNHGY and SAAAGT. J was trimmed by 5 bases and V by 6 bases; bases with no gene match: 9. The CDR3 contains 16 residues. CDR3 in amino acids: CASRRPDRGQNEKLFF. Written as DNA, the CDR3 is TGTGCCAGCAGGCGACCTGACAGGGGGCAGAATGAAAAACTGTTTTTT.

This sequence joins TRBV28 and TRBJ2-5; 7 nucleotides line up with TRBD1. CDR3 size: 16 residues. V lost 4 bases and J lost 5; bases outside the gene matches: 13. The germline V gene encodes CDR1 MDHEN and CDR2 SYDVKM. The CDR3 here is CASSSPSGTARETQYF. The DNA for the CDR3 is TGTGCCAGCAGTTCACCCTCCGGGACAGCGAGGGAGACCCAGTACTTC.

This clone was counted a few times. CDR3 loop: CASSPLQGAFGELFF. CDR3 nucleotide sequence: TGTGCCAGCAGCCCTTTACAGGGGGCGTTCGGGGAGCTGTTTTTT. The V and J genes are TRBV11-3 and TRBJ2-2; 9 bases are shared with TRBD1. The CDR3 loop spans 15 amino acids. Trimming removed 5 bases from V and 7 bases from J; junction bases left unmatched: 8. The germline CDR1 and CDR2 sequences are SGHNT and YENEEA.

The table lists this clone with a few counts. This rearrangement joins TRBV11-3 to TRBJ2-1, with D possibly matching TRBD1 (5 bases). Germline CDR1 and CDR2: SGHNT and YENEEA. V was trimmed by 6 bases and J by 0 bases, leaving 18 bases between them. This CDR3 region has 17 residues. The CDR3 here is CASSPVSGFISYNEQFF. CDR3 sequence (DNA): TGTGCCAGCAGTCCTGTGTCAGGGTTCATCTCCTACAATGAGCAGTTCTTC.

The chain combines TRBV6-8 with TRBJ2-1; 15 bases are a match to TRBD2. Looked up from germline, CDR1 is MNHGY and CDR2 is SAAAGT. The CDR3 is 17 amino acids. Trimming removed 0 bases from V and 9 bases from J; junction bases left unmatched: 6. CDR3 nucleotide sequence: TGTGCCAGCAGTTACTCGGGGACTAGCGGGGGGAATAGTGAGCAGTTCTTC. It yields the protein CASSYSGTSGGNSEQFF.

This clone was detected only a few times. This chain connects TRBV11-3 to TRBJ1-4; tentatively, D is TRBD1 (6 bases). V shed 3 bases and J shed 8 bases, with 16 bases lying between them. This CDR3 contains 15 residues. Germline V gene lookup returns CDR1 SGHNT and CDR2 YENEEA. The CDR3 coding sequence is TGTGCCAGCAGCTTGGGGACATCCTGGTCAGAAAAACTGTTTTTT. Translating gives CASSLGTSWSEKLFF.

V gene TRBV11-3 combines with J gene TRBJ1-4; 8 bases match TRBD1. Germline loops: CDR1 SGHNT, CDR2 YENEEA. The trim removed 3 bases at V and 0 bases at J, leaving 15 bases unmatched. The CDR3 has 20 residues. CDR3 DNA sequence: TGTGCCAGCAGCTTGAGGTTGTGGGGGGACAGGCTCGCAACTAATGAAAAACTGTTTTTT. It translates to CASSLRLWGDRLATNEKLFF. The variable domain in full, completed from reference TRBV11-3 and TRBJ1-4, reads EAGVVQSPRYKIIEKKQPVAFWCNPISGHNTLYWYLQNLGQGPELLIRYENEEAVDDSQLPKDRFSAERLKGVDSTLKIQPAELGDSAVYLCASSLRLWGDRLATNEKLFFGSGTQLSVL.

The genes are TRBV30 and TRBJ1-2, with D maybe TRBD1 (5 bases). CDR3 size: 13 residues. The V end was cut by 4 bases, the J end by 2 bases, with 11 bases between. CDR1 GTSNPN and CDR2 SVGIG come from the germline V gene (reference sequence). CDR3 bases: TGTGCCTGGAAGGTCCAGGGAAACTATGGCTACACCTTC. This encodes CAWKVQGNYGYTF.

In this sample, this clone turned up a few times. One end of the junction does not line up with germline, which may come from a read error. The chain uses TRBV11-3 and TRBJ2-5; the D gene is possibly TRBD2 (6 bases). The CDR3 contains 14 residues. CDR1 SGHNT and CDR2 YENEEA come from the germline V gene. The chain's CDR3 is CASSPTSFGETQYF. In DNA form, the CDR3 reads TGTGCTAGCAGCCCAACTAGCTTCGGGGAGACCCAGTACTTC.

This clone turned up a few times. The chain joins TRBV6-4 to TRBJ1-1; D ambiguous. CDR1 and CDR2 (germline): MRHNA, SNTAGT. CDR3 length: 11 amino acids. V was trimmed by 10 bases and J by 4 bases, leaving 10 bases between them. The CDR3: CATIDVTEAFF. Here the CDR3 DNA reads TGTGCCACCATTGATGTCACTGAAGCTTTCTTT.

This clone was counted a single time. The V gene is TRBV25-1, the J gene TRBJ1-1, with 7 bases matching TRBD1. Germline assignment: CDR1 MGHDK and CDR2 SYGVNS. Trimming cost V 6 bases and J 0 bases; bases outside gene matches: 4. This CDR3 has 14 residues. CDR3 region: CASRKGGLNTEAFF. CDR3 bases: TGTGCCAGCAGAAAAGGGGGCCTGAACACTGAAGCTTTCTTT.

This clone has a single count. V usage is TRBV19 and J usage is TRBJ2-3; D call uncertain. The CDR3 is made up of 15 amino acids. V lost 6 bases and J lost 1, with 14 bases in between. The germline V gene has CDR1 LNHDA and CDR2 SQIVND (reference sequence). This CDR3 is CASRNSGPGTDTQYF. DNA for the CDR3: TGTGCCAGTAGAAATTCAGGACCTGGCACAGATACGCAGTATTTT.

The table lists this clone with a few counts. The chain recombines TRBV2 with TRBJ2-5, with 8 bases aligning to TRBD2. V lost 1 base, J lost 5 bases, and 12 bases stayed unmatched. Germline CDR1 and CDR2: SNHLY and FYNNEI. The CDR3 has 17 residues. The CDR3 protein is CASSEGRRGGFRETQYF. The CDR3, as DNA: TGTGCCAGCAGTGAAGGGAGACGGGGGGGTTTCCGGGAGACCCAGTACTTC.

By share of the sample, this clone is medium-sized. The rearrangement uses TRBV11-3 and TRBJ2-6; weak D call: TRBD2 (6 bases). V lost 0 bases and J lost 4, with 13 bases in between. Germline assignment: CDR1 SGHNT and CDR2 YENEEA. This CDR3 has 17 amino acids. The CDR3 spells CASSLDLRGLGANVLTF. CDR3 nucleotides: TGTGCCAGCAGCTTAGATCTTCGGGGGTTAGGGGCCAACGTCCTGACTTTC.

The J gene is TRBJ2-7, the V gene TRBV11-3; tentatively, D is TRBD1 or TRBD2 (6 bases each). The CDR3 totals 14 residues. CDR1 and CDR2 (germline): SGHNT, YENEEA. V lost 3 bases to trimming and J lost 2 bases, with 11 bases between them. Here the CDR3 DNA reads TGTGCCAGCAGCTTGGCTGGGGGGCCCTACGAGCAGTACTTC. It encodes CASSLAGGPYEQYF.

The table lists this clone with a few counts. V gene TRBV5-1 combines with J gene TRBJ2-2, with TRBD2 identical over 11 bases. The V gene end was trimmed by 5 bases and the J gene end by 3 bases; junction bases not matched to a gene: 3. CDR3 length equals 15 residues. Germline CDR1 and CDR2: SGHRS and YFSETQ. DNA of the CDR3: TGCGCCAGCAGGCCGGGACTAGCGGACACCGGGGAGCTGTTTTTT. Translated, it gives CASRPGLADTGELFF.

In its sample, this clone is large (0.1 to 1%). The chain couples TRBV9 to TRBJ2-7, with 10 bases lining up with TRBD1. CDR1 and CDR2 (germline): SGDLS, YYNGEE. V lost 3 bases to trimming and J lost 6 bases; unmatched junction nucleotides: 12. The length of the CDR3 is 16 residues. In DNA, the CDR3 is TGTGCCAGCAGCGCCCGGACAGGGGGAGGAGTATTCGAGCAGTACTTC. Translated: CASSARTGGGVFEQYF.

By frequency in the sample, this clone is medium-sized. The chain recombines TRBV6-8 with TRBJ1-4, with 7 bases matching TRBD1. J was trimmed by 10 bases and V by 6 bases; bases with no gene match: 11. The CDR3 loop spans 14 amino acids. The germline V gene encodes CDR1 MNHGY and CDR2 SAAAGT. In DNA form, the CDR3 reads TGTGCCAGCAGGCCCGACAGGGCAAGAGGAAAACTGTTTTTT. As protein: CASRPDRARGKLFF.

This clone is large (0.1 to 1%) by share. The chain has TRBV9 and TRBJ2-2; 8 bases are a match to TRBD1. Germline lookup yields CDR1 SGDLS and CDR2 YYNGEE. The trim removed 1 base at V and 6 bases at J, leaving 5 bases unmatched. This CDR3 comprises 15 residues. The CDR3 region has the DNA TGTGCCAGCAGCGTACAGGGGGCATTAGCCGGGGAGCTGTTTTTT. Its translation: CASSVQGALAGELFF.

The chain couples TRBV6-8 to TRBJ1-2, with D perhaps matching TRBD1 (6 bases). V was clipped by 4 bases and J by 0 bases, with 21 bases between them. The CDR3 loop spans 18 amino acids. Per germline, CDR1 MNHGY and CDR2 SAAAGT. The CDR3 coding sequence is TGTGCCAGCAGTTTATCCCCACTCCCACAGGGCACTAACTATGGCTACACCTTC. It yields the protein CASSLSPLPQGTNYGYTF.

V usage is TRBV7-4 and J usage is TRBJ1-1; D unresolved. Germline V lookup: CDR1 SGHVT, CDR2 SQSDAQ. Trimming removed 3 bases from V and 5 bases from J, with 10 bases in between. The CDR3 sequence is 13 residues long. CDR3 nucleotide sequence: TGTGCCAGCAGCTTCGGAGGAGGGACTGAAGCTTTCTTT. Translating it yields CASSFGGGTEAFF. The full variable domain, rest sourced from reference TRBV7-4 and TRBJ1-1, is GAGVSQSPRYKVAKRGRDVALRCDSISGHVTLYWYRQTLGQGSEVLTYSQSDAQRDKSGRPSGRFSAERPERSVSTLKIQRTEQGDSAVYLCASSFGGGTEAFFGQGTRLTVV.

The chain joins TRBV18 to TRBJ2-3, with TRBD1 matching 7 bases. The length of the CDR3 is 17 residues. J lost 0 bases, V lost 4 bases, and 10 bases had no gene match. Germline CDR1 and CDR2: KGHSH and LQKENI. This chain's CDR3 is CASSRRRQTGSTDTQYF. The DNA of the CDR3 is TGTGCCAGCTCACGGCGGCGCCAGACAGGGAGCACAGATACGCAGTATTTT. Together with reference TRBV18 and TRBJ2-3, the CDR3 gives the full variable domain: NAGVMQNPRHLVRRRGQEARLRCSPMKGHSHVYWYRQLPEEGLKFMVYLQKENIIDESGMPKERFSAEFPKEGPSILRIQQVVRGDSAAYFCASSRRRQTGSTDTQYFGPGTRLTVL.

CDR3 sequence: CASSLQDGSYNEQFF. The CDR3 DNA reads TGTGCCAGCAGCTTACAGGACGGCTCCTACAATGAGCAGTTCTTC. The chain employs TRBV11-3 and TRBJ2-1; D gene unclear. The CDR3 is 15 residues long. V lost 2 bases to trimming and J lost 0 bases, with 8 bases between them. Germline assignment: CDR1 SGHNT and CDR2 YENEEA.

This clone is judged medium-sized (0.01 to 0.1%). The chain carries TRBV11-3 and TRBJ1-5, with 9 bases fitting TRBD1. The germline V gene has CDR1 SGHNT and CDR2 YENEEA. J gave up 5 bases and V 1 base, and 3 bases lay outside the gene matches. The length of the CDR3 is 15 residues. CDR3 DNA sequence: TGTGCCAGCAGCTTAGGGACAGGGGACCATCAGCCCCAGCATTTT. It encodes CASSLGTGDHQPQHF.

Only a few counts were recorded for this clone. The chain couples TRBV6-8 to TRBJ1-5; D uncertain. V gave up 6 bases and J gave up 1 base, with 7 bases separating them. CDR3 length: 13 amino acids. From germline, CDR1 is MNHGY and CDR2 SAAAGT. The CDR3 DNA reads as TGTGCCAGCAGCTCCCTGAGCAATCAGCCCCAGCATTTT. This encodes CASSSLSNQPQHF.